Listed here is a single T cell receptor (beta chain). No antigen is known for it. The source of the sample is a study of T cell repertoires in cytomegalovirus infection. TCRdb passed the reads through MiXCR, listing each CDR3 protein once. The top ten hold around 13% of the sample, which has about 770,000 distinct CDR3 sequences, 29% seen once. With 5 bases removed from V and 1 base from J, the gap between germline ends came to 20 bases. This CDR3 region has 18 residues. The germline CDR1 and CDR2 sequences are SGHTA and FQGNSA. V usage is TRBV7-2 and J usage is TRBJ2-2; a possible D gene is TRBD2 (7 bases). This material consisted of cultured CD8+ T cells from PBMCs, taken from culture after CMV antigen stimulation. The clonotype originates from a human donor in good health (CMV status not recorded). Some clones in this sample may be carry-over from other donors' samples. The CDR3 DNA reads TGTGCCAGCAGCCCACCCCGCGGGGGCACATTGAACACCGGGGAGCTGTTTTTT. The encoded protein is CASSPPRGGTLNTGELFF.